This T cell receptor beta chain was identified during a study of T cell repertoires in cytomegalovirus infection. Study-level background: CMV infection together with matching HLA type was indicated by public TCR beta signatures.

TCRdb recomputed calls from the reads with MiXCR, one row per CDR3 protein. Seen here are around 300,000 distinct CDR3 sequences, 22% observed once, and the top ten hold about 21%. Regarding the study as a whole: The study identified carriers of CMV plus the relevant HLA from cumulative public TCR beta family frequency. HLA-C-restricted CMV-specific TCR beta clonotypes were dominant in the ex vivo response.

This clonotype was counted at least ten times. Its antigen remains unidentified. The V and J ends lost 5 bases and 11 bases respectively, with 12 bases between them. CDR1 and CDR2 (germline): SGHTA, FQGNSA. This CDR3 comprises 11 residues. This chain joins TRBV7-2 and TRBJ1-2; D is undetermined. The source was cultured PBMCs, collected from culture after CMV antigen stimulation. This receptor was taken from a human donor in good health (CMV status not recorded). Some clones in this sample may be carry-over from other donors' samples. The CDR3 DNA follows: TGTGCCAGCAGCCCATATGGGAGGTACACCTTC. Protein: CASSPYGRYTF.